The rows below give T cell receptor beta chains drawn from one sample of a study of T-cell reconstitution after alpha-beta-depleted transplantation in children. TCRdb independently ran MiXCR on the PCR reads; one entry per CDR3 protein. Of 85,000 to 120,000 distinct CDR3 sequences listed, approximately 6% were seen once; the top ten hold 5.5% to 6.5%. Sequences were derived from PBMCs, mostly from graft donor cells, sampled 60 days after TCRalphabeta/CD19-depleted stem cell transplant. The receptors here all came from a female patient aged 2-9 years who had a stem cell transplant for Fanconi anemia, so the T cells may come from the graft donor. The CDR3 runs from the conserved cysteine through the conserved F or W. A D gene is named only where the DNA matches it firmly. The size field is filled for only some rows; it gives once, few, many or a size class.

length	V	J	D	size	CDR3	DNA
16	TRBV7-3	TRBJ2-1	TRBD2	few	CASSRASGSSYNEQFF	TGTGCCAGCAGCCGAGCTAGCGGGAGCTCCTACAATGAGCAGTTCTTC
10	TRBV20-1	TRBJ2-3	-	-	CSGGSDTQYF	TGCAGTGGAGGGTCAGATACGCAGTATTTT
20	TRBV28	TRBJ2-3	TRBD2	-	CASSSGRFPFTSGSEDTQYF	TGTGCCAGCAGCTCCGGGCGCTTTCCCTTTACTAGCGGGAGCGAAGATACGCAGTATTTT
13	TRBV6-1	TRBJ2-2	-	few	CASSPFYTGELFF	TGTGCCAGCAGTCCCTTCTACACCGGGGAGCTGTTTTTT
13	TRBV20-1	TRBJ2-5	TRBD2	few	CSARGPGGETQYF	TGCAGTGCTAGGGGGCCGGGGGGGGAGACCCAGTACTTC
15	TRBV5-1	TRBJ2-7	-	few	CASSYAGSATYEQYF	TGCGCCAGCAGCTATGCCGGGAGCGCCACCTACGAGCAGTACTTC
14	TRBV18	TRBJ2-7	-	-	CASSPPVGGGEQYF	TGTGCCAGCTCACCACCGGTGGGCGGTGGGGAGCAGTACTTC
15	TRBV5-1	TRBJ2-1	-	many	CASSLDTNYNNEQFF	TGCGCCAGCAGCTTGGACACAAACTACAACAATGAGCAGTTCTTC
12	TRBV29-1	TRBJ2-5	-	few	CSVERDLETQYF	TGCAGCGTTGAGCGGGACCTGGAGACCCAGTACTTC
14	TRBV30	TRBJ2-1	TRBD2	-	CAWINSGIHNEQFF	TGTGCCTGGATCAATAGCGGGATCCACAATGAGCAGTTCTTC
14	TRBV20-1	TRBJ2-7	TRBD2	many	CSASASGGPHEQYF	TGCAGTGCTAGTGCATCGGGAGGGCCTCACGAGCAGTACTTC
14	TRBV7-8	TRBJ2-5	-	few	CASSSYRLVETQYF	TGTGCCAGCAGCTCTTACCGACTCGTGGAGACCCAGTACTTC
14	TRBV2	TRBJ2-1	-	few	CASSGSSALNEQFF	TGTGCCAGCAGTGGTTCTAGCGCTCTCAATGAGCAGTTCTTC
12	TRBV7-9	TRBJ1-1	TRBD1	-	CASSLVRGRAFF	TGTGCCAGCAGCTTGGTCAGGGGGCGGGCTTTCTTT
15	TRBV20-1	TRBJ2-3	TRBD2	many	CSAHPASGGPDTQYF	TGCAGTGCCCACCCCGCTAGCGGGGGCCCAGATACGCAGTATTTT
14	TRBV15	TRBJ2-2	-	many	CATSPEMSYGELFF	TGTGCCACCAGCCCCGAGATGTCCTACGGGGAGCTGTTTTTT
16	TRBV12-3/TRBV12-4	TRBJ2-7	TRBD2	few	CASSPLQLAGGDEQYF	TGTGCCAGCAGCCCCTTACAACTAGCGGGGGGGGACGAGCAGTACTTC
15	TRBV30	TRBJ2-1	-	-	CAWKAWLAHDNEQFF	TGTGCCTGGAAGGCGTGGCTAGCCCATGACAATGAGCAGTTCTTC
15	TRBV6-1	TRBJ1-2	-	-	CASSTRTTGPGGYTF	TGTGCCAGCAGTACCCGGACGACAGGACCGGGCGGCTACACCTTC
14	TRBV18	TRBJ2-7	-	few	CASSAAGAAYEQYF	TGTGCCAGCTCAGCGGCGGGGGCAGCCTACGAGCAGTACTTC